This T cell receptor (beta chain) derives from a study of multiple sclerosis patients with progressive multifocal leukoencephalopathy. Profiled with immunoSEQ multiplex PCR; TCRdb holds only in-frame clones, not every one. The sample lists roughly 32,000 clones, roughly 86% occurring once. This CDR3 has 12 amino acids. Trimming stripped 7 bases from V and 6 bases from J, with 13 bases between. Germline V gives CDR1 SGHTA, CDR2 FQGNSA. General observations from the study: TRBV and TRBJ usage showed no common pattern when PML developed.

Indicated time point: time of PML onset. Prior interferon beta treatment was universal, and the PML patients were all female. T3 blood samples were collected at the time of PML onset. In the case of this clone: The antigen is undetermined.

Sequencing was performed on PBMCs, taken from a patient treated with natalizumab. J is TRBJ2-7 and V is TRBV7-2; no reliable D call. The sequence was collected from a woman in her thirties or forties with progressive multifocal leukoencephalopathy. The CDR3 is CASTGGAIEQYF. The CDR3 bases are TGTGCCAGCACCGGTGGAGCGATCGAGCAGTACTTC. Supplemented by reference TRBV7-2 and TRBJ2-7, the full variable domain reads GAGVSQSPSNKVTEKGKDVELRCDPISGHTALYWYRQSLGQGLEFLIYFQGNSAPDKSGLPSDRFSAERTGGSVSTLTIQRTQQEDSAVYLCASTGGAIEQYFGPGTRLTVT.